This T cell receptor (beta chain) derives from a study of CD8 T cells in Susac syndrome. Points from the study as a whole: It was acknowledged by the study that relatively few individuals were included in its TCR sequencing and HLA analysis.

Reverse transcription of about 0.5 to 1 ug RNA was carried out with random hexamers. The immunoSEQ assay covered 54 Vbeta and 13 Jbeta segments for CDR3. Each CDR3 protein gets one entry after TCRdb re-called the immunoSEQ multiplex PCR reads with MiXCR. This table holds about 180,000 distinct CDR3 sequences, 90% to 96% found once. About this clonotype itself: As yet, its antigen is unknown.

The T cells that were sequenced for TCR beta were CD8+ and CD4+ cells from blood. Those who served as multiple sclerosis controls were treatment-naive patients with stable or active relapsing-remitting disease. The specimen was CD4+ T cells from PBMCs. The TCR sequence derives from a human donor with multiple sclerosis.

The CDR3 here is CASSPREGRTDTQYF. For the CDR3, the DNA is TGTGCCAGCAGCCCCCGGGAGGGAAGGACAGATACGCAGTATTTT. This chain joins TRBV9 and TRBJ2-3; 8 positions match TRBD2. V gave up 4 bases and J gave up 3 bases; unmatched junction bases: 7. The CDR3 loop spans 15 amino acids. In germline, CDR1 is SGDLS, CDR2 YYNGEE.